This TCR beta chain was found in a study of blood T cell repertoires in COVID-19. The germline V gene encodes CDR1 SNHLY and CDR2 FYNNEI. This CDR3 region has 15 residues. With V trimmed by 3 bases and J by 5 bases, 7 bases remained unmatched. TCRdb's table, derived via immunoSEQ multiplex PCR, lists solely in-frame clones and lacks some. The table shows about 500,000 clones, with roughly 87% occurring only once. The chain combines TRBV2 with TRBJ1-1; TRBD1 matches 9 bases. Sequenced material: PBMCs or T cells enriched from blood (not recorded which). This clonotype originated in a woman under 30 who had recovered from COVID-19. CDR3: CASSDPGQGRTEAFF. CDR3 coding DNA: TGTGCCAGCAGTGATCCTGGACAGGGGAGGACTGAAGCTTTCTTT.